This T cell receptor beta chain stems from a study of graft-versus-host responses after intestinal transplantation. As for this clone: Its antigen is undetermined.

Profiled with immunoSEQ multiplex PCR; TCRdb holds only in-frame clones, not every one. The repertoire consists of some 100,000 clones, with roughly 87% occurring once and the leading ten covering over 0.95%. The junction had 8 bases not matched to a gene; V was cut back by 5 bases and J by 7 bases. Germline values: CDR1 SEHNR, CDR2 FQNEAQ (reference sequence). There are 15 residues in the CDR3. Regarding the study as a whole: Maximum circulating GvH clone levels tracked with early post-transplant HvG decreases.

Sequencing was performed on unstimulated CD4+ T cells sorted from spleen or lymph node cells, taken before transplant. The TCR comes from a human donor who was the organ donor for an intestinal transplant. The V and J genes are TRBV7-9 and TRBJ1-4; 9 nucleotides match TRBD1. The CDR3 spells CASSREQGAGEKLFF. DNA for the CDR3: TGTGCCAGCAGCCGTGAACAGGGGGCAGGTGAAAAACTGTTTTTT. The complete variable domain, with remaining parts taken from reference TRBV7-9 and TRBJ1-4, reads DTGVSQNPRHKITKRGQNVTFRCDPISEHNRLYWYRQTLGQGPEFLTYFQNEAQLEKSRLLSDRFSAERPKGSFSTLEIQRTEQGDSAMYLCASSREQGAGEKLFFGSGTQLSVL.